This passage covers 14 T cell receptor beta chains from one sample sequenced in a study of blood T cell repertoires in COVID-19. The table came from immunoSEQ multiplex PCR; TCRdb's copy has only in-frame clones and leaves some out. The sample holds under 45,000 clones, roughly 77% seen once. Sequenced material: peripheral blood. The origin of the receptors is a man older than 75 with acute or convalescent COVID-19.

The rearrangement uses TRBV4-1 and TRBJ1-2, with D tentatively TRBD1 (5 bases). V was shortened by 1 base and J by 3 bases, with 12 bases between the two germline ends. CDR3 length: 15 residues. Germline CDR1 is MGHRA and CDR2 is YSYEKL. In nucleotides, the CDR3 is TGCGCCAGCAGCCAAGGGCAGGGTAGAGACTATGGCTACACCTTC. It specifies CASSQGQGRDYGYTF.

The V and J genes are TRBV6-5 and TRBJ2-5; D might be TRBD2 (6 bases). Deletions cut 4 bases from V and 5 bases from J, with 11 bases between. CDR3 size: 13 residues. Per germline, CDR1 MNHEY and CDR2 SVGAGI. CDR3 protein: CASSWAGRETQYF. CDR3 in DNA: TGTGCCAGCAGTTGGGCAGGGAGGGAGACCCAGTACTTC.

The J gene is TRBJ1-1, the V gene TRBV4-2, with TRBD1 matching 9 bases. V lost 5 bases and J lost 2; bases outside the gene matches: 6. The germline gives CDR1 LGHNA, CDR2 YNFKEQ. The CDR3 runs 15 residues. The CDR3 here is CASSSRGQGNTEAFF. The DNA for the CDR3 is TGTGCCAGCAGCTCCCGGGGACAGGGTAACACTGAAGCTTTCTTT.

This chain uses TRBV2 with TRBJ2-2; 16 bases fit TRBD2. Germline V gene data show CDR1 as SNHLY and CDR2 as FYNNEI. Trimming removed 7 bases from V and 6 bases from J; junction bases left unmatched: 5. The CDR3 is 16 amino acids. The DNA of the CDR3 is TGTGCCAGCAAGCTTGGGACTAGCGGGAGGGCCGGGGAGCTGTTTTTT. Translation gives CASKLGTSGRAGELFF.

CDR3 loop: CASSPGGMGTGELFF. As DNA, the CDR3 is TGTGCCAGCAGTCCCGGGGGAATGGGGACCGGGGAGCTGTTTTTT. The chain combines TRBV6-5 with TRBJ2-2; D is possibly TRBD2 (6 bases). The CDR3 sequence is 15 residues long. CDR1 is MNHEY and CDR2 is SVGAGI in the germline V gene. Trimming took off 5 bases at V and 5 bases at J, with 15 bases between the two ends.

The chain uses TRBV5-6 and TRBJ2-3, with 9 bases that match TRBD2. The germline V gene has CDR1 SGHDT and CDR2 YYEEEE. This CDR3 region has 17 residues. The J segment lost 4 bases and the V segment lost 1 base, leaving 10 bases of the junction unmatched. CDR3 protein: CASSLLNGLASSDTQYF. The CDR3 DNA reads TGTGCCAGCAGCTTGCTCAACGGACTAGCGAGTTCAGATACGCAGTATTTT.

The chain recombines TRBV24-1 with TRBJ2-7, with TRBD1 identical over 7 bases. J lost 5 bases, V lost 2 bases, and 2 bases had no gene match. This CDR3 contains 13 residues. Germline CDR1 is KGHDR and CDR2 is SFDVKD. The CDR3 reads CATSDWTGDEQYF. The CDR3 DNA reads TGTGCCACCAGTGATTGGACAGGTGACGAGCAGTACTTC.

The rearrangement uses TRBV4-2 and TRBJ2-2; TRBD2 agrees at 9 bases. V shed 5 bases and J 1 base; nucleotides not matched to a gene: 5. The CDR3 runs to 16 residues. Germline assignment: CDR1 LGHNA and CDR2 YNFKEQ. CDR3 DNA sequence: TGTGCCAGCAGCACCCGACTAGCGGAGAACACCGGGGAGCTGTTTTTT. Protein product: CASSTRLAENTGELFF.

The rearrangement links TRBV2 to TRBJ2-7; a possible D gene is TRBD2 (6 bases). Germline values: CDR1 SNHLY, CDR2 FYNNEI. Deletions cut 7 bases from V and 0 bases from J, with 10 bases between. The CDR3 has 13 residues. The CDR3 nucleotides read TGTGCCAGCAACTCGGGGGTCTCCTACGAGCAGTACTTC. Its protein is CASNSGVSYEQYF. Full variable domain (remainder filled in from reference TRBV2 and TRBJ2-7): EPEVTQTPSHQVTQMGQEVILRCVPISNHLYFYWYRQILGQKVEFLVSFYNNEISEKSEIFDDQFSVERPDGSNFTLKIRSTKLEDSAMYFCASNSGVSYEQYFGPGTRLTVT.

V and J are TRBV21-1 and TRBJ2-3; the table's D call, TRBD2, was not checked against the DNA. TRBV21-1 is noted as a pseudogene. The CDR3 runs to 20 residues. DNA of the CDR3: TGTGCCAGCAGCCACAGGGTGACTAGCGGGAGAGGAGGGGTCACAGATACGCAGTATTTT. Amino acids: CASSHRVTSGRGGVTDTQYF.

As DNA, the CDR3 is TGTGCCAGCAGCTTAGGCGGGGGGATATCAGAGACCCAGTACTTC. Protein: CASSLGGGISETQYF. The chain couples TRBV7-2 to TRBJ2-5, with 8 bases identical to TRBD2. This CDR3 is 15 amino acids long. J was trimmed by 4 bases and V by 1 base; bases with no gene match: 5. Per germline, CDR1 SGHTA and CDR2 FQGNSA. Combining the CDR3 with reference TRBV7-2 and TRBJ2-5 gives the whole variable domain GAGVSQSPSNKVTEKGKDVELRCDPISGHTALYWYRQSLGQGLEFLIYFQGNSAPDKSGLPSDRFSAERTGGSVSTLTIQRTQQEDSAVYLCASSLGGGISETQYFGPGTRLLVL.

This clone has a single count. The chain couples TRBV19 to TRBJ2-6; a possible D gene is TRBD1 (6 bases). The CDR3 covers 16 residues. Germline V CDR1 and CDR2: LNHDA, SQIVND (reference sequence). Trimming pared 3 bases from V and 4 bases from J, leaving 13 bases between. Here the CDR3 DNA reads TGTGCCAGTAGTATCTACAGGGATTCAGGGGCCAACGTCCTGACTTTC. Translating it yields CASSIYRDSGANVLTF.

The chain employs TRBV5-1 and TRBJ2-1; TRBD1 is a possible D gene (6 bases). Trimming removed 6 bases at V and 8 bases at J, with 24 bases between. CDR1 and CDR2 (germline): SGHRS, YFSETQ. CDR3 length: 16 amino acids. The CDR3 reads CASKQRMDSLVDEQFF. The CDR3 DNA is TGCGCCAGCAAGCAGAGAATGGACAGTTTGGTGGATGAGCAGTTCTTC. Full variable domain (missing parts from reference TRBV5-1 and TRBJ2-1): KAGVTQTPRYLIKTRGQQVTLSCSPISGHRSVSWYQQTPGQGLQFLFEYFSETQRNKGNFPGRFSGRQFSNSRSEMNVSTLELGDSALYLCASKQRMDSLVDEQFFGPGTRLTVL.

The chain recombines TRBV4-2 with TRBJ1-4, with D unresolved. Trimming left V 3 bases short and J 8 bases short, with 16 bases between. This CDR3 is 15 amino acids long. CDR1 LGHNA and CDR2 YNFKEQ come from the germline V gene. CDR3 sequence reads: CASSHGRAEGEKLFF. The CDR3 nucleotides are TGTGCCAGCAGCCACGGGCGCGCCGAGGGAGAAAAACTGTTTTTT.